The 27 T cell receptor beta chains listed next were all sequenced from one sample in a study of cytomegalovirus exposure and HLA in healthy donors. The PCR made use of 60 Vbeta and 13 Jbeta primers. Here immunoSEQ multiplex PCR was the method, and the copy in TCRdb shows in-frame clones only, minus some. Among 150,000 to 200,000 clones listed, roughly 85% were seen once. The sequencing sample was made of PBMCs. The receptors come from a woman aged 45-65 years in good health and CMV-seronegative.

This clone was seen more than once but under ten times. V gene TRBV4-3 combines with J gene TRBJ2-7; a possible D gene is TRBD1 (6 bases). Trimming removed 4 bases at V and 6 bases at J, with 16 bases between. The CDR3 contains 14 residues. CDR1 and CDR2 (germline): LGHNA, YSLEER. CDR3 in DNA: TGCGCCAGCAGCCTTTTAACACAGGGCGCCGAGCAGTACTTC. Amino acid sequence: CASSLLTQGAEQYF.

The CDR3 sequence is CASSGQGGRNEQFF. CDR3 sequence (DNA): TGTGCCAGCAGTGGTCAAGGGGGCCGCAATGAGCAGTTCTTC. J is TRBJ2-1 and V is TRBV2, with 7 positions matching TRBD1. Germline V gene data show CDR1 as SNHLY and CDR2 as FYNNEI. V dropped 4 bases and J dropped 6; count of bases not matched to a gene: 6. The CDR3 has 14 residues.

The V gene is TRBV7-9, the J gene TRBJ2-1; possibly TRBD2 for D (7 bases). There are 16 residues in the CDR3. Germline V CDR1 and CDR2: SEHNR, FQNEAQ (reference sequence). The V gene lost 0 bases and the J gene lost 7 bases, with 16 bases spanning the gap. Here the CDR3 reads CASSLAGGPGRNEQFF. As DNA, the CDR3 is TGTGCCAGCAGCTTAGCGGGGGGGCCCGGTCGAAATGAGCAGTTCTTC.

The V gene is TRBV27, the J gene TRBJ2-7, with 12 bases lining up with TRBD2. With 2 bases clipped from V and 0 bases from J, the junction kept 11 bases outside the gene matches. Germline assignment: CDR1 MNHEY and CDR2 SMNVEV (reference sequence). The CDR3 has 19 amino acids. CDR3 in DNA: TGTGCCAGCAGTTTAAAGTTTCGGCTAGCGGGAGGGAGCTCCTACGAGCAGTACTTC. The encoded protein is CASSLKFRLAGGSSYEQYF.

The chain links TRBV9 to TRBJ2-1, with a tentative D call TRBD2 (6 bases). V was cut by 3 bases and J by 7 bases, with 23 bases left in between. The CDR3 runs to 17 residues. Germline loops: CDR1 SGDLS, CDR2 YYNGEE. The CDR3 reads CASSGSLRDSLGNEQFF. Written as DNA, the CDR3 is TGTGCCAGCAGCGGATCTCTACGGGACTCCCTCGGGAATGAGCAGTTCTTC.

This rearrangement joins TRBV19 to TRBJ1-1; 8 positions agree with TRBD1. The CDR3 is 14 residues long. CDR1 is LNHDA, CDR2 SQIVND, per germline (reference sequence). Losses at the gene ends were 8 bases for V and 7 bases for J; bases not matched to a gene: 12. In DNA form, the CDR3 reads TGTGCCAGTTGGGCCCAGGGCAGGGGGCGTGAAGCTTTCTTT. Residues: CASWAQGRGREAFF.

The chain links TRBV29-1 to TRBJ1-5, with 8 nucleotides matching TRBD1. After removal of 3 bases from V and 6 bases from J, the junction contained 10 bases not matched to a gene. In germline, CDR1 is SQVTM, CDR2 ANQGSEA. There are 15 residues in the CDR3. The CDR3 is CSVDRQGAHSQPQHF. The CDR3 DNA follows: TGCAGCGTTGATCGTCAGGGGGCGCATAGTCAGCCCCAGCATTTT.

This chain links TRBV28 with TRBJ1-2, with TRBD1 as a possible D gene (6 bases). The CDR3 loop spans 13 amino acids. Germline-derived CDR1 and CDR2 are MDHEN and SYDVKM. V shed 2 bases and J shed 8 bases, with 12 bases lying between them. The DNA of the CDR3 is TGTGCCAGCAGTTTACTCGGACAGAAGGGCTACACCTTC. It codes for CASSLLGQKGYTF.

The J gene is TRBJ2-7, the V gene TRBV29-1, with D perhaps matching TRBD1 (6 bases). Germline V gene lookup returns CDR1 SQVTM and CDR2 ANQGSEA. This CDR3 is built from 11 residues. V shed 6 bases and J shed 7 bases, with 13 bases lying between them. CDR3 sequence reads: CSVAGAGEQYF. The CDR3, as DNA: TGCAGCGTGGCAGGGGCTGGGGAGCAGTACTTC.

The chain links TRBV29-1 to TRBJ2-1; TRBD2 matches 14 bases. This CDR3 is 13 amino acids long. Germline V gene sequence: CDR1 SQVTM, CDR2 ANQGSEA. The J segment lost 8 bases and the V segment lost 4 bases, leaving 1 base of the junction unmatched. CDR3 sequence reads: CSVAGLAGDEQFF. The CDR3 DNA follows: TGCAGCGTTGCGGGACTAGCGGGAGATGAGCAGTTCTTC.

This clone appeared once. The chain has TRBV29-1 and TRBJ2-7; 8 bases agree with TRBD2. CDR3 length equals 14 residues. Per germline, CDR1 SQVTM and CDR2 ANQGSEA. V lost 6 bases and J lost 3; bases outside the gene matches: 10. In DNA, the CDR3 is TGCAGCGTCGCTTACCTCGGGACTAGCTACGAGCAGTACTTC. This sequence encodes CSVAYLGTSYEQYF.

The chain joins TRBV4-3 to TRBJ2-7; 9 bases are shared with TRBD1. V dropped 2 bases and J dropped 4; count of bases not matched to a gene: 6. Germline values: CDR1 LGHNA, CDR2 YSLEER. The CDR3 spans 15 residues. CDR3 in amino acids: CASSQSWGQGYEQYF. In nucleotides, the CDR3 is TGCGCCAGCAGCCAATCCTGGGGACAGGGTTACGAGCAGTACTTC.

The table lists this clone with a few counts. The chain carries TRBV28 and TRBJ2-6; 10 positions match TRBD1. Germline V CDR1 and CDR2: MDHEN, SYDVKM. The CDR3 is 17 residues long. Trimming at V came to 3 bases and at J to 5 bases, leaving 7 bases not matched to a gene. The CDR3 DNA sequence: TGTGCCAGCAGTTTCCGGACAGGGGGTTCCCGGGCCAACGTCCTGACTTTC. Its protein is CASSFRTGGSRANVLTF.

V usage is TRBV5-1 and J usage is TRBJ1-1; D remains ambiguous. Germline CDR1 SGHRS, CDR2 YFSETQ. This CDR3 has 14 residues. The V end was cut by 5 bases, the J end by 1 base, with 12 bases between. CDR3 sequence reads: CASRPGVSNTEAFF. CDR3 nucleotides: TGCGCCAGCAGGCCGGGAGTCTCGAACACTGAAGCTTTCTTT.

The V and J genes are TRBV7-3 and TRBJ2-4, with D tentatively TRBD1 (6 bases). Germline V gene lookup returns CDR1 SGHTA and CDR2 FQGTGA. With 3 bases removed from V and 0 bases from J, the gap between germline ends came to 9 bases. This CDR3 spans 15 amino acids. CDR3: CASSFQGIAKNIQYF. The CDR3 DNA reads TGTGCCAGCAGCTTCCAGGGGATAGCCAAAAACATTCAGTACTTC.

The chain combines TRBV28 with TRBJ2-2; possible D gene TRBD2, 6 bases. The CDR3 is 15 amino acids. V was pared by 5 bases and J by 1 base, with 11 bases between. Germline CDR1 reads MDHEN; CDR2 reads SYDVKM. CDR3: CASSTGTWNTGELFF. In DNA, the CDR3 is TGTGCCAGCAGTACTGGGACTTGGAACACCGGGGAGCTGTTTTTT. The full variable domain, with the rest looked up from reference TRBV28 and TRBJ2-2, is DVKVTQSSRYLVKRTGEKVFLECVQDMDHENMFWYRQDPGLGLRLIYFSYDVKMKEKGDIPEGYSVSREKKERFSLILESASTNQTSMYLCASSTGTWNTGELFFGEGSRLTVL.

The chain links TRBV7-6 to TRBJ2-1, with D perhaps matching TRBD2 (6 bases). Germline values: CDR1 SGHVS, CDR2 FNYEAQ. V was shortened by 3 bases and J by 3 bases, with 12 bases between the two germline ends. The CDR3 length is 15 residues. The CDR3 region has the DNA TGTGCCAGCAGCTTTAGCAGCGGGCTCTACAATGAGCAGTTCTTC. Translation: CASSFSSGLYNEQFF.

For the CDR3, the DNA is TGTGCCAGTAGTAACGGGAACACTGAAGCTTTCTTT. This codes for CASSNGNTEAFF. This chain links TRBV19 with TRBJ1-1; D gene ambiguous. V lost 4 bases to trimming and J lost 1 base, with 4 bases between them. There are 12 residues in the CDR3. Germline CDR1 reads LNHDA; CDR2 reads SQIVND (reference sequence).

The rearrangement links TRBV2 to TRBJ1-1; 8 positions match TRBD1. The CDR3 has 15 residues. Germline CDR1 is SNHLY and CDR2 is FYNNEI. After removal of 5 bases from V and 7 bases from J, the junction contained 12 bases not matched to a gene. CDR3 loop: CASSTRTGRGIEAFF. Written as DNA, the CDR3 is TGTGCCAGCAGTACCAGGACAGGGCGAGGGATTGAAGCTTTCTTT. The variable domain in full, completed from reference TRBV2 and TRBJ1-1, reads EPEVTQTPSHQVTQMGQEVILRCVPISNHLYFYWYRQILGQKVEFLVSFYNNEISEKSEIFDDQFSVERPDGSNFTLKIRSTKLEDSAMYFCASSTRTGRGIEAFFGQGTRLTVV.

This chain joins TRBV9 and TRBJ1-3, with D possibly being TRBD1 (5 bases). The CDR3 loop spans 14 amino acids. V was clipped by 4 bases and J by 4 bases, with 12 bases between them. The V gene's germline CDR1 is SGDLS and CDR2 YYNGEE. CDR3 residues: CASSFDRVGNTIYF. The CDR3 coding sequence is TGTGCCAGCAGCTTCGACAGAGTCGGAAACACCATATATTTT.

The chain links TRBV11-2 to TRBJ1-1; the D gene is possibly TRBD1 (6 bases). The CDR3 length is 13 residues. The germline CDR1 and CDR2 sequences are SGHAT and FQNNGV. Trimming pared 4 bases from V and 3 bases from J, leaving 9 bases between. The CDR3, as DNA: TGTGCCAGCAGCTCAGGGGATTACACTGAAGCTTTCTTT. It specifies CASSSGDYTEAFF.

Details on this clone: The sample holds other DNA sequences that translate to the same CDR3. The chain links TRBV5-1 to TRBJ2-1, with 8 bases lining up with TRBD2. The trim removed 4 bases at V and 4 bases at J, leaving 4 bases unmatched. Germline CDR1 and CDR2: SGHRS and YFSETQ. This CDR3 is built from 14 residues. CDR3 coding DNA: TGCGCCAGCAGCCCGAGCGGGGGATACAATGAGCAGTTCTTC. Its translation is CASSPSGGYNEQFF.

V usage is TRBV7-9 and J usage is TRBJ1-1; 8 positions agree with TRBD1. The CDR3 runs 15 residues. Germline CDR1 is SEHNR and CDR2 is FQNEAQ (reference sequence). Unmatched junction bases numbered 7, after V lost 1 base and J lost 6 bases. CDR3 in DNA: TGTGCCAGCAGCTTAGGGCAGGGGGCAAAATCTGAAGCTTTCTTT. It translates to CASSLGQGAKSEAFF.

The genes are TRBV6-1 and TRBJ1-1; no clear D gene. Germline assignment: CDR1 MNHNS and CDR2 SASEGT. Trimming took off 7 bases at V and 0 bases at J, with 12 bases between the two ends. The CDR3 consists of 14 residues. The DNA of the CDR3 is TGTGCCAGCATCCAAGCTAGACTGAACACTGAAGCTTTCTTT. Protein sequence: CASIQARLNTEAFF.

J is TRBJ2-1 and V is TRBV5-1, with TRBD1 identical over 10 bases. The V gene's germline CDR1 is SGHRS and CDR2 YFSETQ. V gave up 4 bases and J gave up 3 bases; unmatched junction bases: 4. The CDR3 is 15 residues long. The chain's CDR3 is CASSGGQGSYNEQFF. CDR3 in DNA: TGCGCCAGCAGCGGGGGACAGGGGAGCTACAATGAGCAGTTCTTC.

The DNA for the CDR3 is TGTGCCAGCAGTGGGGCTCGGGACAGTCAAAATTCACCCCTCCACTTT. Translated: CASSGARDSQNSPLHF. The chain carries TRBV2 and TRBJ1-6; 7 bases fit TRBD1. The CDR3 is 16 amino acids. V shed 4 bases, J shed 7 bases, and the junction held 10 bases outside the gene matches. Germline CDR1 reads SNHLY; CDR2 reads FYNNEI.

J is TRBJ2-2 and V is TRBV30, with a tentative D call TRBD1 (6 bases). Germline V gives CDR1 GTSNPN, CDR2 SVGIG (reference sequence). The CDR3 runs 14 residues. The V end lost 1 base, the J end lost 2 bases, and 8 bases lay between the germline ends. The DNA for the CDR3 is TGTGCCTGGAGTGCAGGGGTCAACACCGGGGAGCTGTTTTTT. Amino acids: CAWSAGVNTGELFF.